These 27 T cell receptor beta chains share one sample of origin, sequenced in a study of control samples from healthy donors and cancer patients. Only in-frame clones appear in the TCRdb table, and some are missing; sequencing was by immunoSEQ multiplex PCR. Of 78,000 or so clones listed, roughly 84% are singletons. Sequences were obtained from blood. The receptors were sampled from a woman between 45 and 65 years old in good health.

The CDR3: CASRTSGGALTNEQFF. The CDR3 bases are TGTGCCAGTAGAACTAGCGGGGGGGCCTTAACAAATGAGCAGTTCTTC. This rearrangement joins TRBV19 to TRBJ2-1, with TRBD2 identical over 13 bases. Germline V gene lookup returns CDR1 LNHDA and CDR2 SQIVND (reference sequence). The CDR3 totals 16 residues. V shed 6 bases and J 7 bases; nucleotides not matched to a gene: 9.

The chain has TRBV30 and TRBJ1-5; the match to TRBD1 covers 9 bases. The CDR3 loop spans 14 amino acids. With V trimmed by 2 bases and J by 7 bases, 6 bases remained unmatched. In germline, CDR1 is GTSNPN, CDR2 SVGIG (reference sequence). The CDR3 DNA sequence: TGTGCCTGGAGTTCTACAGGGGGCTCCCAGCCCCAGCATTTT. It specifies CAWSSTGGSQPQHF.

This sequence joins TRBV3-1 (or the pseudogene TRBV3-2) and TRBJ2-7; 10 bases fit TRBD2. V was pared by 2 bases and J by 5 bases, with 9 bases of the junction left unmatched. Germline V gene data show CDR1 as LGHDT and CDR2 as YNNKEL (reference sequence). CDR3 length: 16 amino acids. The CDR3 DNA sequence: TGTGCCAGCAGCCAAACTTCTAGCGGGGGTTACGACGAGCAGTACTTC. Protein: CASSQTSSGGYDEQYF.

This clone was detected a few times. The chain joins TRBV11-2 to TRBJ2-7; TRBD1 matches 8 bases. This CDR3 is built from 14 residues. CDR1 is SGHAT and CDR2 is FQNNGV in the germline V gene. J gave up 6 bases and V 3 bases, and 7 bases lay outside the gene matches. Here the CDR3 DNA reads TGTGCCAGCAGCTTTGGGACAGGTGCCCTCGAGCAGTACTTC. Translating gives CASSFGTGALEQYF.

This chain connects TRBV24-1 to TRBJ2-2, with D perhaps TRBD1 (6 bases). CDR1 and CDR2 from the germline V gene are KGHDR and SFDVKD. The CDR3 has 14 amino acids. Deletions cut 5 bases from V and 3 bases from J, with 9 bases between. CDR3 region: CATSGAGDTGELFF. The CDR3 region has the DNA TGTGCCACCAGTGGAGCAGGGGACACCGGGGAGCTGTTTTTT.

The rearrangement links TRBV5-6 to TRBJ1-5; 7 bases map to TRBD1. Germline assignment: CDR1 SGHDT and CDR2 YYEEEE. Trimming at V came to 4 bases and at J to 2 bases, leaving 6 bases not matched to a gene. The CDR3 runs 15 residues. DNA of the CDR3: TGTGCCAGCAGCAAACTTGACAGGGGCAATCAGCCCCAGCATTTT. Translation gives CASSKLDRGNQPQHF.

The chain recombines TRBV6-6 with TRBJ2-3; the D gene is possibly TRBD2 (6 bases). Trimming removed 2 bases at V and 0 bases at J, with 12 bases between. The CDR3 runs to 16 residues. Germline V gene lookup returns CDR1 MNHNY and CDR2 SVGAGI (reference sequence). The CDR3 loop reads CASSYPGLLSTDTQYF. The CDR3 nucleotides read TGTGCCAGCAGTTACCCGGGACTTCTTAGCACAGATACGCAGTATTTT.

The chain couples TRBV6-5 to TRBJ2-7; D might be TRBD1 (6 bases). CDR1 is MNHEY and CDR2 is SVGAGI in the germline V gene. Deletions cut 4 bases from V and 1 base from J, with 11 bases between. CDR3 size: 14 residues. CDR3 nucleotide sequence: TGTGCCAGCAGTTCCCGGGACAAGTCCTACGAGCAGTACTTC. Its protein product is CASSSRDKSYEQYF.

DNA for the CDR3: TGTGCCAGCAGCTTAGGGGACGGCCTTCACCTAGATACGCAGTATTTT. As protein: CASSLGDGLHLDTQYF. The chain has TRBV7-9 and TRBJ2-3, with D perhaps given as TRBD1 or TRBD2 (5 bases each). V was shortened by 1 base and J by 5 bases, with 16 bases between the two germline ends. CDR1 and CDR2 from the germline V gene are SEHNR and FQNEAQ (reference sequence). This CDR3 has 16 residues.

The chain recombines TRBV19 with TRBJ1-5; D unresolved. This CDR3 has 15 residues. V dropped 8 bases and J dropped 7 bases, with 21 bases sitting between them. Germline values: CDR1 LNHDA, CDR2 SQIVND (reference sequence). The CDR3, as DNA: TGTGCCAGTTACGATCCGGGATCCCTTCGGCAGCCCCAGCATTTT. It codes for CASYDPGSLRQPQHF.

The CDR3: CASSERVLNTEAFF. As DNA, the CDR3 is TGTGCCAGCAGTGAGAGGGTCCTGAACACTGAAGCTTTCTTT. The rearrangement uses TRBV2 and TRBJ1-1, with unresolved D. Germline CDR1 SNHLY, CDR2 FYNNEI. The V and J ends lost 3 bases and 0 bases respectively, with 8 bases between them. The CDR3 totals 14 residues.

This chain uses TRBV11-2 with TRBJ2-3, with D uncertain. Germline V lookup: CDR1 SGHAT, CDR2 FQNNGV. This CDR3 spans 14 amino acids. Trimming left V 3 bases short and J 4 bases short, with 11 bases between. For the CDR3, the DNA is TGTGCCAGCAGCTTTGGTTATCAGGCAGATACGCAGTATTTT. As protein: CASSFGYQADTQYF.

The chain employs TRBV29-1 and TRBJ2-7, with 8 nucleotides matching TRBD1. With 3 bases clipped from V and 3 bases from J, the junction kept 10 bases outside the gene matches. The V gene's germline CDR1 is SQVTM and CDR2 ANQGSEA. CDR3 length: 15 residues. In nucleotides, the CDR3 is TGCAGCGTTGATTTCTATACAGGGGGACACTACGAGCAGTACTTC. It is translated as CSVDFYTGGHYEQYF.

The rearrangement joins TRBV2 to TRBJ2-7; TRBD2 might be the D (5 bases). This CDR3 is 14 amino acids long. The germline CDR1 and CDR2 sequences are SNHLY and FYNNEI. Between the trimmed V and J ends, which lost 0 bases and 3 bases, there was a span of 9 bases. The CDR3 loop reads CASSEALRGYEQYF. The CDR3 DNA sequence: TGTGCCAGCAGTGAAGCGCTTCGGGGCTACGAGCAGTACTTC.

The chain couples TRBV5-1 to TRBJ2-1; D tentatively fits TRBD1 or TRBD2 (5 bases each). The germline V gene encodes CDR1 SGHRS and CDR2 YFSETQ. The CDR3 covers 14 residues. V was pared by 2 bases and J by 10 bases, with 16 bases between. CDR3 protein: CASSLSGAREEQFF. The CDR3 DNA reads as TGCGCCAGCAGCTTATCCGGGGCCAGAGAGGAGCAGTTCTTC.

The gene calls are TRBV12-5 and TRBJ1-1; D is perhaps TRBD1 (5 bases). The CDR3 sequence is 16 residues long. From germline, CDR1 is LGHNT and CDR2 FRNRAP. V lost 0 bases and J lost 1, with 12 bases in between. CDR3 DNA: TGTGCTAGTGGTTTGGTGCTGGGACGGAGGAACACTGAAGCTTTCTTT. It yields the protein CASGLVLGRRNTEAFF.

V usage is TRBV5-1 and J usage is TRBJ1-2; TRBD1 is a possible D gene (6 bases). The V end lost 5 bases, the J end lost 1 base, and 9 bases lay between the germline ends. The CDR3 consists of 13 residues. Germline CDR1 and CDR2: SGHRS and YFSETQ. CDR3 DNA sequence: TGCGCCAGCAGAACGGACAGTAACTATGGCTACACCTTC. The encoded protein is CASRTDSNYGYTF. The variable domain in full, completed from reference TRBV5-1 and TRBJ1-2, reads KAGVTQTPRYLIKTRGQQVTLSCSPISGHRSVSWYQQTPGQGLQFLFEYFSETQRNKGNFPGRFSGRQFSNSRSEMNVSTLELGDSALYLCASRTDSNYGYTFGSGTRLTVV.

This clone appeared a single time. The rearrangement uses TRBV3-1 (or the pseudogene TRBV3-2) and TRBJ1-4; 7 nucleotides align to TRBD1. The V gene end was trimmed by 2 bases and the J gene end by 11 bases; junction bases not matched to a gene: 8. Germline CDR1 and CDR2: LGHDT and YNNKEL (reference sequence). This CDR3 comprises 14 residues. As DNA, the CDR3 is TGTGCCAGCAGCCAAAGGAACAGGGGCGACAAACTGTTTTTT. The encoded protein is CASSQRNRGDKLFF.

In its sample, this clone was seen once. The chain recombines TRBV2 with TRBJ2-7; 8 bases map to TRBD1. The germline V gene encodes CDR1 SNHLY and CDR2 FYNNEI. Losses at the gene ends were 3 bases for V and 2 bases for J; bases not matched to a gene: 3. The CDR3 consists of 14 residues. The CDR3, as DNA: TGTGCCAGCAGTGAGAGGACAGGGACCTACGAGCAGTACTTC. It is translated as CASSERTGTYEQYF.

In its sample, this clone was seen once. The V call is TRBV7-2, the J call TRBJ1-2; a weak D match, TRBD1 (6 bases). Germline assignment: CDR1 SGHTA and CDR2 FQGNSA. The germline V and J ends were trimmed by 5 bases and 5 bases, with 12 bases remaining between them. There are 13 residues in the CDR3. CDR3 nucleotides: TGTGCCAGCAGCAAAAATCAGGGGTATGGCTACACCTTC. Translation gives CASSKNQGYGYTF.

Comment on this clone: An end of the junction does not agree with germline; a read error may underlie this. The J gene is TRBJ1-1, the V gene TRBV7-8; D perhaps matches TRBD1 (5 bases). Germline lookup yields CDR1 SGHVS and CDR2 FQNEAQ. The CDR3 sequence is 16 residues long. The CDR3, as DNA: TGTGCCAGCAGCTTAGGTAGGGGCAGGAGGAACGCTGAAGCTTTCTTT. Protein: CASSLGRGRRNAEAFF.

This chain joins TRBV15 and TRBJ1-5, with 9 bases aligning to TRBD1. The CDR3 contains 19 residues. Germline V gene sequence: CDR1 LNHNV, CDR2 YYDKDF (reference sequence). The junction had 10 bases not matched to a gene; V was cut back by 1 base and J by 0 bases. CDR3 in DNA: TGTGCCACCAGCAGAGCTTCAGACAGGGGGGGTACTAGCAATCAGCCCCAGCATTTT. Amino acids: CATSRASDRGGTSNQPQHF.

In DNA, the CDR3 is TGTGCCAGCAGCTTTGACAGGGGCTCGGGTGGCTACACCTTC. Amino acid sequence: CASSFDRGSGGYTF. The rearrangement links TRBV27 to TRBJ1-2; 8 nucleotides align to TRBD1. V trimming: 6 bases; J trimming: 7 bases; junction bases outside the gene matches: 10. Germline CDR1 is MNHEY and CDR2 is SMNVEV (reference sequence). The CDR3 is 14 residues long.

The V call is TRBV4-2, the J call TRBJ1-4, with no clear D. The ends were cut back, 0 bases at V and 3 bases at J, with 5 bases in the middle. Germline lookup yields CDR1 LGHNA and CDR2 YNFKEQ. This CDR3 has 14 amino acids. The CDR3 region has the DNA TGTGCCAGCAGCCAAGATCCTGCTAATGAAAAACTGTTTTTT. It specifies CASSQDPANEKLFF.

A few counts support this clone. The chain recombines TRBV6-6 with TRBJ2-1, with no clear D. The CDR3 has 15 amino acids. The V end was cut by 4 bases, the J end by 0 bases, with 10 bases between. The germline V gene encodes CDR1 MNHNY and CDR2 SVGAGI (reference sequence). The CDR3 is CASSSEEPSYNEQFF. CDR3 nucleotides: TGTGCCAGCAGTTCCGAGGAGCCCTCCTACAATGAGCAGTTCTTC.

The gene calls are TRBV9 and TRBJ1-6; D unclear. V was cut by 0 bases and J by 7 bases, with 11 bases left in between. The CDR3 is made up of 15 amino acids. From germline, CDR1 is SGDLS and CDR2 YYNGEE. The CDR3 protein is CASSVDPGSNSPLHF. In DNA, the CDR3 is TGTGCCAGCAGCGTAGATCCAGGATCAAATTCACCCCTCCACTTT.

J is TRBJ2-3 and V is TRBV18, with a possible D match to TRBD1 (5 bases). Trimming removed 6 bases at V and 6 bases at J, with 16 bases between. The CDR3 is 14 amino acids. Germline values: CDR1 KGHSH, CDR2 LQKENI. The CDR3 loop is CASSRGSSEDTQYF. CDR3 nucleotides: TGTGCCAGCTCTAGGGGCTCGTCGGAGGATACGCAGTATTTT.